The clone carrying this T cell receptor (beta chain) was counted a few times. Its matching antigen is unknown. These data come from a study of cytomegalovirus exposure and HLA in healthy donors. Use of 60 Vbeta and 13 Jbeta primers characterized the PCR. Only in-frame clones appear in the TCRdb table, and some are missing; sequencing was by immunoSEQ multiplex PCR. The profile shows around 190,000 clones, around 80% of them singletons. General study findings and limits: Later on, a genetic analysis was performed. It linked a missense variant in DCLRE1C with V- and J-gene trimming of TCR beta.

This CDR3 region has 15 residues. J lost 3 bases, V lost 3 bases, and 8 bases had no gene match. Germline-derived CDR1 and CDR2 are SGHTS and YDEGEE. The sequence came from a woman between 35 and 50 years old in good health and CMV-seronegative. The J gene is TRBJ2-5, the V gene TRBV5-8; 7 bases agree with TRBD1. Sequencing was carried out using PBMCs. CDR3 bases: TGTGCCAGCAGCTGGACAACCGGGACAGAAGAGACCCAGTACTTC. This sequence encodes CASSWTTGTEETQYF.